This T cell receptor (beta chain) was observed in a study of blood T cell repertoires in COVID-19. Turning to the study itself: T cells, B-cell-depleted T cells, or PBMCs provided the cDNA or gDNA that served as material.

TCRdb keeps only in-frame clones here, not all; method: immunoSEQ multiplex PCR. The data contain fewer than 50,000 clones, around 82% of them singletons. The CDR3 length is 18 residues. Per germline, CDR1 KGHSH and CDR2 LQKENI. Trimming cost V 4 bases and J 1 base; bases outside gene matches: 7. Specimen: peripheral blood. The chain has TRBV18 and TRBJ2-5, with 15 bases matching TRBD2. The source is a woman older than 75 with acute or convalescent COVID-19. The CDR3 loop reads CASSLLGLAGGPQETQYF. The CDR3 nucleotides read TGTGCCAGCTCACTTCTGGGACTAGCGGGAGGTCCCCAAGAGACCCAGTACTTC.